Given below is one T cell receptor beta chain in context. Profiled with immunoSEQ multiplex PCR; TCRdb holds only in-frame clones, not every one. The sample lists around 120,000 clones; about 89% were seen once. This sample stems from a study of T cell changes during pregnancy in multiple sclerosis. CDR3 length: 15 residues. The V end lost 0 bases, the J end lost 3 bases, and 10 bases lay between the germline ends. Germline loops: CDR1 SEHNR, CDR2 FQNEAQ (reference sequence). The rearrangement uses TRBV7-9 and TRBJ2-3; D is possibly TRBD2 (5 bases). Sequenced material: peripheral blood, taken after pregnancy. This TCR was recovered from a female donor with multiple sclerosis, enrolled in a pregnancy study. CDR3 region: CASSLAEAVTDTQYF. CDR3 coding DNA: TGTGCCAGCAGCTTAGCGGAGGCTGTTACAGATACGCAGTATTTT.